The rows below give T cell receptor beta chains drawn from one sample of a study of T cells in Graves' hyperthyroidism and ophthalmopathy. TCRdb itself ran the multiplex PCR reads through MiXCR, one entry per CDR3 protein. Here the sample spans about 560,000 distinct CDR3 sequences, roughly 17% being singletons. The sample taken for sequencing was blood. The receptors stem from a woman between 18 and 30 years old with Graves' hyperthyroidism. Both conserved end residues are part of each CDR3. A D gene is named only where the DNA matches it firmly. Size is omitted from some rows. Given values are once, few, many or a class for expanded clones.

d_call cdr3_length j_call clone_size v_call cdr3_aa cdr3_nt
TRBD2 12 TRBJ2-5 many TRBV28 CASSSGQETQYF TGTGCCAGTTCTAGCGGCCAAGAGACCCAGTACTTC
NA 16 TRBJ2-7 many TRBV2 CASTPRGDISANEQYF TGTGCCAGCACTCCTCGCGGGGACATTAGCGCGAACGAGCAGTACTTC
TRBD1 14 TRBJ2-7 NA TRBV12-3/TRBV12-4 CASSRATGFYEQYF TGTGCCAGCAGCCGCGCGACAGGGTTTTACGAGCAGTACTTC
NA 13 TRBJ2-5 many TRBV14 CASSQGWKETQYF TGTGCCAGCAGCCAAGGTTGGAAAGAGACCCAGTACTTC
TRBD1 15 TRBJ2-1 many TRBV7-9 CASSSGGTGQNEQFF TGTGCCAGCAGCTCAGGGGGGACAGGGCAGAATGAGCAGTTCTTC
NA 15 TRBJ1-1 NA TRBV5-6 CASSTVVGGDTEAFF TGTGCCAGCAGCACGGTGGTCGGCGGGGACACTGAAGCTTTCTTT
NA 14 TRBJ1-1 many TRBV5-1 CASSGGAPFLEAFF TGCGCCAGCAGCGGTGGAGCTCCGTTTCTTGAAGCTTTCTTT
NA 13 TRBJ2-7 many TRBV2 CASIWTGAYEQYF TGTGCCAGCATATGGACTGGGGCTTACGAGCAGTACTTC
NA 16 TRBJ2-1 few TRBV14 CASSPRPGSSYNEQFF TGTGCCAGCAGCCCAAGGCCAGGGTCGTCCTACAATGAGCAGTTCTTC
NA 14 TRBJ2-3 many TRBV12-3/TRBV12-4 CASRGAPRTDTQYF TGTGCCAGCAGAGGGGCCCCACGGACAGATACGCAGTATTTT
TRBD2 15 TRBJ2-5 many TRBV28 CASSPSGIIGETQYF TGTGCCAGCAGTCCCAGCGGGATAATCGGAGAGACCCAGTACTTC
TRBD1 16 TRBJ1-5 NA TRBV19 CATGQGGFRSNQPQHF TGTGCCACCGGACAGGGGGGGTTTAGGAGCAATCAGCCCCAGCATTTT
TRBD2 15 TRBJ2-1 many TRBV19 CASAWLAGGPNEQFF TGTGCCAGTGCCTGGCTAGCGGGAGGGCCGAATGAGCAGTTCTTC
NA 14 TRBJ2-2 NA TRBV2 CASKGTADTGELFF TGTGCCAGTAAGGGGACGGCGGACACCGGGGAGCTGTTTTTT
TRBD1 17 TRBJ1-1 NA TRBV10-3 CAISTRQGAGKDTEAFF TGTGCCATCAGTACCCGACAGGGGGCAGGGAAGGACACTGAAGCTTTCTTT
TRBD2 16 TRBJ2-1 NA TRBV6-2/TRBV6-3 CASSPYGLAGVGEQFF TGTGCCAGCAGTCCATACGGACTAGCGGGAGTTGGTGAGCAGTTCTTC
TRBD1 13 TRBJ2-7 NA TRBV5-1 CVSSMDRGCEQYF TGCGTCAGCAGCATGGACAGGGGCTGCGAGCAGTACTTC